Detailed here is one T cell receptor beta chain. Its antigen is still unknown. The germline V gene has CDR1 MNHNS and CDR2 SASEGT. Between the trimmed V and J ends, which lost 5 bases and 8 bases, there was a span of 9 bases. This CDR3 comprises 11 residues. Specified treatment: roughly 10-day PBMC culture with coronavirus spike peptide pools or control peptides (ViraFEST assay). CD4+ T-cell collection from the unexposed donor predated the COVID-19 pandemic (2011-2018). Using peptide pools, antigen-specific T cells were expanded in ViraFEST before TCRs were sequenced. This entry belongs to a study of vaccination and CD4 T cells after COVID-19. Study-wide background: Convalescent cases consisted of six males and four females, of whom two were Hispanic. Post-COVID draws followed diagnosis by a median around 95 days (range 35 to 161).

Sequenced with the Oncomine TCR Beta short-read assay was DNA taken from cultured CD4+ T cells. TCRdb re-derived calls from the PCR reads in MiXCR, one entry per CDR3 protein. Here the sample spans several thousand distinct CDR3 sequences, 43% being singletons. This chain uses TRBV6-1 with TRBJ1-1, with D uncertain. The TCR sequence derives from a human donor in good health. The sequencing input was CD4+ T cells from blood, cultured in vitro. In nucleotides, the CDR3 is TGTGCCAGCAGTCCGGGGTTGGAAGCTTTCTTT. Protein: CASSPGLEAFF.